The entry below gives a single T cell receptor beta chain sequence along with its context. These data originate in a study of cytomegalovirus exposure and HLA in healthy donors. Germline assignment: CDR1 SGHAT and CDR2 FQNNGV. The CDR3 spans 13 residues. V gave up 1 base and J gave up 5 bases, with 6 bases separating them. Use of 60 Vbeta and 13 Jbeta primers characterized the PCR. The method was immunoSEQ multiplex PCR; TCRdb's version includes in-frame clones alone and lacks a portion of them. The sample shows under 250,000 clones, around 73% of them seen only once. The rearrangement joins TRBV11-2 to TRBJ1-5; D gene unclear. The sequence was collected from a male donor in good health and CMV-seronegative. What was sequenced was PBMCs. CDR3 in amino acids: CASSLANYQPQHF. CDR3 coding DNA: TGTGCCAGCAGCTTAGCTAATTATCAGCCCCAGCATTTT.